Here is one T cell receptor beta chain with its context. Its specificity is unknown. The germline V gene has CDR1 SGDLS and CDR2 YYNGEE. Trimming cost V 4 bases and J 5 bases, with 13 bases left between them. This CDR3 region has 13 residues. The donors formed part of the approximately 110-subject validation cohort, distinct from the approximately 670-subject first cohort. These data belong to a study of cytomegalovirus exposure and HLA in healthy donors. Overall study results and limits: Confirmation in vitro established that a few CMV-associated chains were specific for CMV antigens. TCR clusters originating in the first cohort tended to co-occur in the 120 validation repertoires, according to a later analysis. Diagnosis of cytomegalovirus status made by the classifier reportedly showed high specificity and sensitivity.

Measured with immunoSEQ multiplex PCR; TCRdb has only the in-frame clones, and not every one. The sample carries 110,000 or so clones, 70% to 85% recorded once. The chain joins TRBV9 to TRBJ2-7; D is possibly TRBD1 (6 bases). The receptor was isolated from a woman aged 18-29 years in good health and CMV-seronegative. The sequenced sample consisted of PBMCs. The CDR3 DNA is TGTGCCAGCAGCACCCATAAGGGGGACGAGCAGTACTTC. Protein product: CASSTHKGDEQYF.